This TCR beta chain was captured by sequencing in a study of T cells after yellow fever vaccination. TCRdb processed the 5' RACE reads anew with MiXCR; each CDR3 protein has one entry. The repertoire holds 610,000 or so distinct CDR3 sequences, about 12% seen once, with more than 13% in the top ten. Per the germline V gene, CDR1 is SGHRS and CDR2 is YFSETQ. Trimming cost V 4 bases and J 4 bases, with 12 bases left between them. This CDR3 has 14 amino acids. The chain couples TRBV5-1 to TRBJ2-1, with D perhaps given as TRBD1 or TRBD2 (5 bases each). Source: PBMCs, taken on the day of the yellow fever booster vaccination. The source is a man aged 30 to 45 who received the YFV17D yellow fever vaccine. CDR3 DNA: TGCGCCAGCAGCCTGGGACCACAGTACAATGAGCAGTTCTTC. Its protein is CASSLGPQYNEQFF.